The next 27 T cell receptor beta chains were all read from a single sample in a study of regulatory T cells in long-lasting Graves disease. To make TCR beta libraries, researchers used iRepertoire HTBI primers and Arm-PCR of CDR3 regions. TCRdb re-called the multiplex PCR reads through MiXCR, storing one row per CDR3 protein. The sample shows about 470,000 distinct CDR3 sequences, around 20% of them seen only once. Indicated time point: persistent/refractory GD, antithyroid drugs over 5 years with positive TRAb. Following extraction of RNA from PBMCs, that RNA was used to make the TCR library. This sample comprised peripheral blood mononuclear cells (PBMCs), obtained when the disease was refractory, from a patient treated with antithyroid drugs. Every receptor here comes from a female donor with Graves disease.

This clonotype was counted at least ten times. V and J are TRBV11-2 and TRBJ2-7; D gene uncertain. Trimming removed 1 base from V and 5 bases from J, with 15 bases in between. Looked up from germline, CDR1 is SGHAT and CDR2 is FQNNGV. This CDR3 comprises 15 residues. Written as DNA, the CDR3 is TGTGCCAGCAGCTTAGTGGTCAGGTTACTCGACGAGCAGTACTTC. Translating it yields CASSLVVRLLDEQYF.

This clonotype was counted only a few times. The V call is TRBV6-2 or TRBV6-3, the J call TRBJ2-7, with 7 bases fitting TRBD2. The junction had 10 bases not matched to a gene; V was cut back by 6 bases and J by 2 bases. The CDR3 is 15 amino acids. The germline gives CDR1 MNHEY, CDR2 SVGEGT. The CDR3 region is CASSDLSGNPYEQYF. The CDR3, as DNA: TGTGCCAGCAGCGATCTAAGCGGGAACCCCTACGAGCAGTACTTC.

This clonotype was found many times. The rearrangement uses TRBV29-1 and TRBJ2-1; 9 positions match TRBD2. V gave up 3 bases and J gave up 13 bases; unmatched junction bases: 4. From germline, CDR1 is SQVTM and CDR2 ANQGSEA. The CDR3 loop spans 11 amino acids. CDR3 amino acids: CSVDRGRAQFF. The CDR3 bases are TGCAGCGTTGATCGCGGGAGGGCCCAGTTCTTC.

This clonotype was detected ten times or more. V is TRBV28 and J is TRBJ2-5; weak D call: TRBD1 (6 bases). Germline assignment: CDR1 MDHEN and CDR2 SYDVKM. The CDR3 consists of 18 residues. The germline V and J ends were trimmed by 6 bases and 1 base, with 24 bases remaining between them. CDR3: CASSQDGPGQGFQETQYF. The CDR3 nucleotides are TGTGCCAGCAGCCAAGACGGACCGGGACAAGGTTTCCAAGAGACCCAGTACTTC. Together with reference TRBV28 and TRBJ2-5, the CDR3 gives the full variable domain: DVKVTQSSRYLVKRTGEKVFLECVQDMDHENMFWYRQDPGLGLRLIYFSYDVKMKEKGDIPEGYSVSREKKERFSLILESASTNQTSMYLCASSQDGPGQGFQETQYFGPGTRLLVL.

This chain links TRBV7-9 with TRBJ1-5, with D perhaps matching TRBD1 (5 bases). Trimming removed 1 base from V and 8 bases from J, with 6 bases in between. Germline V CDR1 and CDR2: SEHNR, FQNEAQ (reference sequence). The CDR3 is 12 amino acids. The CDR3 nucleotides are TGTGCCAGCAGCTTAGTAGGGGAGCCCCAGCATTTT. The encoded protein is CASSLVGEPQHF.

The chain is built from TRBV3-1 and TRBJ2-4, with D possibly being TRBD1 (6 bases). The CDR3 runs 14 residues. The germline V gene has CDR1 LGHDT and CDR2 YNNKEL (reference sequence). Between the trimmed V and J ends, which lost 0 bases and 5 bases, there was a span of 8 bases. The CDR3: CASSQEPGENIQYF. DNA for the CDR3: TGTGCCAGCAGCCAAGAGCCAGGGGAAAACATTCAGTACTTC.

The gene calls are TRBV5-6 and TRBJ2-5, with D maybe TRBD2 (5 bases). Trimming took off 3 bases at V and 3 bases at J, with 6 bases between the two ends. The CDR3 has 12 residues. The germline V gene encodes CDR1 SGHDT and CDR2 YYEEEE. CDR3 protein: CASSWTEETQYF. As DNA, the CDR3 is TGTGCCAGCAGCTGGACTGAAGAGACCCAGTACTTC.

In regard to this clonotype: This clone may be a read error of a much larger clone one base away. This chain uses TRBV27 with TRBJ2-5; D is ambiguous. The tail of the sequence fits TRBJ2-7 better, so the J call may be wrong. Germline V gene sequence: CDR1 MNHEY, CDR2 SMNVEV (reference sequence). The CDR3 consists of 13 residues. CDR3 nucleotide sequence: TGTGCCAGCAGTTTGGGTCAATCTTTCGAGCAGTACTTC. As protein: CASSLGQSFEQYF.

There are a few counts of this clonotype. This chain links TRBV30 with TRBJ2-6; D remains ambiguous. The CDR3 has 13 amino acids. Germline loops: CDR1 GTSNPN, CDR2 SVGIG (reference sequence). V was cut by 2 bases and J by 0 bases, with 2 bases left in between. CDR3 in amino acids: CAWSHSGANVLTF. The CDR3 DNA is TGTGCCTGGAGTCACTCTGGGGCCAACGTCCTGACTTTC.

This clonotype was counted only a few times. This sequence joins TRBV7-2 and TRBJ2-7, with D perhaps being TRBD1 or TRBD2 (5 bases each). V shed 8 bases and J shed 2 bases, with 16 bases lying between them. Germline assignment: CDR1 SGHTA and CDR2 FQGNSA. The CDR3 spans 14 residues. This CDR3 is CASPLHRGTYEQYF. The CDR3 bases are TGTGCCAGCCCCCTCCACCGGGGCACCTACGAGCAGTACTTC.

This clonotype was recorded once. The chain has TRBV12-3 or TRBV12-4 and TRBJ2-1; 11 nucleotides match TRBD1. The length of the CDR3 is 15 residues. The V segment lost 8 bases and the J segment 5 bases; nucleotides outside the gene matches: 8. The CDR3 region has the DNA TGTGCCAGCTCTCCGGGACAGGGGGAAAACAATGAGCAGTTCTTC. This encodes CASSPGQGENNEQFF.

The chain joins TRBV5-6 to TRBJ2-7, with a tentative D call TRBD2 (5 bases). This CDR3 contains 15 residues. Germline V gene data show CDR1 as SGHDT and CDR2 as YYEEEE. V gave up 2 bases and J gave up 0 bases, with 12 bases separating them. In DNA form, the CDR3 reads TGTGCCAGCAGCTTCGCGCCGGGAAGCTCCTACGAGCAGTACTTC. Its translation is CASSFAPGSSYEQYF.

The chain is built from TRBV7-3 and TRBJ2-7, with D maybe TRBD1 (6 bases). The CDR3 extends over 17 amino acids. V dropped 2 bases and J dropped 6 bases, with 23 bases sitting between them. Germline lookup yields CDR1 SGHTA and CDR2 FQGTGA. The DNA of the CDR3 is TGTGCCAGCAGCTTAGTGGCAGGGGCCACCGAGGTCCCCGAGCAGTACTTC. Its translation: CASSLVAGATEVPEQYF.

This clonotype was observed many times. This sequence joins TRBV6-2 or TRBV6-3 and TRBJ2-7, with 7 bases aligning to TRBD2. Germline-derived CDR1 and CDR2 are MNHEY and SVGEGT. Trimming cost V 4 bases and J 2 bases; bases outside gene matches: 11. This CDR3 comprises 16 residues. CDR3 nucleotide sequence: TGTGCCAGCAGTTTTCAGGTTTCTAGCGGAGCCTACGAGCAGTACTTC. Translation gives CASSFQVSSGAYEQYF.

This clonotype was recorded many times. The gene calls are TRBV27 and TRBJ1-2; 7 bases are shared with TRBD1. The germline CDR1 and CDR2 sequences are MNHEY and SMNVEV (reference sequence). The J segment lost 4 bases and the V segment lost 5 bases, leaving 7 bases of the junction unmatched. CDR3 length: 14 residues. DNA for the CDR3: TGTGCCAGCAGTGCCCGCCGGGACAGCTATGGCTACACCTTC. Protein: CASSARRDSYGYTF.

There are a few counts of this clonotype. V usage is TRBV20-1 and J usage is TRBJ2-7; D ambiguous. The CDR3 is made up of 12 amino acids. The V gene's germline CDR1 is DFQATT and CDR2 SNEGSKA (reference sequence). Trimming took 3 bases from V and 4 from J, leaving 10 bases between them. The CDR3 loop reads CSARFVEYEQYF. DNA of the CDR3: TGCAGTGCTAGGTTTGTGGAGTACGAGCAGTACTTC.

This clonotype was detected many times. This sequence joins TRBV19 and TRBJ2-2, with no clear D. In germline, CDR1 is LNHDA, CDR2 SQIVND (reference sequence). Trimming cost V 7 bases and J 8 bases, with 8 bases left between them. The CDR3 has 11 residues. CDR3 region: CASTVSGELFF. The CDR3 nucleotides are TGTGCCAGTACAGTTAGTGGGGAGCTGTTTTTT.

The chain combines TRBV27 with TRBJ2-7, with 12 bases fitting TRBD2. Germline CDR1 and CDR2: MNHEY and SMNVEV (reference sequence). Trimming cost V 4 bases and J 7 bases; bases outside gene matches: 5. CDR3 length: 14 residues. CDR3 bases: TGTGCCAGCAGTTCTAGACTAGCGGGAGTTGAGCAGTACTTC. Its translation is CASSSRLAGVEQYF.

This clonotype has a count of ten or more. The chain joins TRBV27 to TRBJ1-5, with D possibly matching TRBD1 (6 bases). V was cut by 2 bases and J by 7 bases, with 12 bases left in between. There are 14 residues in the CDR3. Looked up from germline, CDR1 is MNHEY and CDR2 is SMNVEV (reference sequence). CDR3 region: CASSLDRKGQPQHF. Here the CDR3 DNA reads TGTGCCAGCAGTTTAGACAGGAAGGGGCAGCCCCAGCATTTT.

The chain combines TRBV6-1 with TRBJ2-3; TRBD2 agrees at 10 bases. This CDR3 has 12 residues. The V segment lost 6 bases and the J segment 9 bases; nucleotides outside the gene matches: 3. Per the germline V gene, CDR1 is MNHNS and CDR2 is SASEGT. The CDR3 spells CASSTSGNTQYF. The CDR3 DNA reads TGTGCCAGCAGCACTAGCGGGAACACGCAGTATTTT.

Concerning this clonotype itself: Compared with germline, one end of the junction differs, possibly owing to a read error. J is TRBJ1-4 and V is TRBV6-1, with D maybe TRBD1 (5 bases). The germline V gene has CDR1 MNHNS and CDR2 SASEGT. The CDR3 runs 14 residues. In DNA, the CDR3 is TGTGCCAGCAGCGAGGGGACCGGTAATGAAAAACTGGTTTTT. Translating it yields CASSEGTGNEKLVF.

This clonotype was picked up one time. Given a much more abundant clone one base away, this may be a read error. The CDR3 coding sequence is TGTGCCAGCAGTTTAAACTTCCAAGAGACCCAGTACTTC. It specifies CASSLNFQETQYF. The chain joins TRBV28 to TRBJ2-5, with unresolved D. V was pared by 2 bases and J by 1 base, with 5 bases between. The CDR3 is 13 residues long. Germline V gene data show CDR1 as MDHEN and CDR2 as SYDVKM.

This clonotype was seen only a few times. The genes are TRBV7-9 and TRBJ2-7; a weak D match, TRBD1 (6 bases). V gave up 5 bases and J gave up 2 bases, with 16 bases separating them. In germline, CDR1 is SEHNR, CDR2 FQNEAQ (reference sequence). The CDR3 length is 15 residues. For the CDR3, the DNA is TGTGCCAGCAGCCAAATACAGGGACAAACCTACGAGCAGTACTTC. Protein product: CASSQIQGQTYEQYF.

This clonotype was observed at least ten times. The chain links TRBV28 to TRBJ1-1; D unresolved. From germline, CDR1 is MDHEN and CDR2 SYDVKM. Trimming shortened V by 6 bases and J by 0 bases, and 8 bases separated the two germline ends. There are 13 residues in the CDR3. The CDR3 spells CASSYIMNTEAFF. For the CDR3, the DNA is TGTGCCAGCAGCTATATCATGAACACTGAAGCTTTCTTT.

On this clonotype itself: A junction end diverges from the germline sequence, so it may reflect a read error. The chain couples TRBV7-9 to TRBJ2-5; 14 bases fit TRBD2. CDR1 and CDR2 (germline): SEHNR, FQNEAQ (reference sequence). This CDR3 has 15 residues. CDR3 nucleotides: TGTGCCGGCAGTCGGACTAGCGGGAGGTGGGAGACCCAGTACTTC. It encodes CAGSRTSGRWETQYF.

The chain links TRBV5-1 to TRBJ2-5, with a possible D match to TRBD1 (5 bases). This CDR3 region has 14 residues. From germline, CDR1 is SGHRS and CDR2 YFSETQ. The V gene lost 3 bases and the J gene lost 5 bases, with 14 bases spanning the gap. CDR3 bases: TGCGCCAGCAGCTACTACAGGCATGGCGAGACCCAGTACTTC. As protein: CASSYYRHGETQYF.

This clonotype was seen many times. The CDR3 region is CASSLSEGIGGYTF. CDR3 coding DNA: TGTGCCAGCAGCTTAAGTGAGGGAATCGGTGGCTACACCTTC. The chain joins TRBV7-9 to TRBJ1-2; D remains unclear. Per germline, CDR1 SEHNR and CDR2 FQNEAQ (reference sequence). V lost 2 bases to trimming and J lost 7 bases, with 14 bases between them. The CDR3 is 14 amino acids.